This T cell receptor beta chain was found in a study of blood T cell repertoires in COVID-19. Germline V gene sequence: CDR1 MNHEY, CDR2 SVGAGI. This CDR3 is 16 amino acids long. The trim removed 0 bases at V and 4 bases at J, leaving 6 bases unmatched. Authors' analysis steps: Amplified reference gene primers provided the basis for estimating nucleated cell counts. The protocol was immunoSEQ multiplex PCR, while the TCRdb copy is restricted to in-frame clones and leaves out a portion. That table furnishes V, J and clone size, whereas the DNA furnished D and trimming. The sample contains a few hundred thousand clones, under 90% of which appear only once.

V gene TRBV6-5 combines with J gene TRBJ2-3; 8 bases fit TRBD1. Sequenced: peripheral blood. The receptor was derived from a man aged 50-60 years with acute or convalescent COVID-19. CDR3 amino acids: CASSYSMTGAPDTQYF. The CDR3 nucleotides are TGTGCCAGCAGTTACTCGATGACAGGGGCACCAGATACGCAGTATTTT.